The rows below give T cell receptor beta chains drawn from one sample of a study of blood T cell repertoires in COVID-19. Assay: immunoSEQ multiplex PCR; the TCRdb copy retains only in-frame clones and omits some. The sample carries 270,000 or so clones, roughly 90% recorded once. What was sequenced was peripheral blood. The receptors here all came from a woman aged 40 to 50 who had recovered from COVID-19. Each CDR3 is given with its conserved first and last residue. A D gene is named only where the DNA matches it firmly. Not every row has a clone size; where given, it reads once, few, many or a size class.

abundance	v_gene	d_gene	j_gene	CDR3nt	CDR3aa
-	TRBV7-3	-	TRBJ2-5	TGTGCCAGCAGCTTAAACGGCGGACAAGAGACCCAGTACTTC	CASSLNGGQETQYF
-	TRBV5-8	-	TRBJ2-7	TGTGCCAGCAGCTTGAGGGGGGGCCCGTCCTACGAGCAGTACTTC	CASSLRGGPSYEQYF
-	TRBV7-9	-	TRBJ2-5	TGTGCCAGCAGCCAAAAGACAGGCGAGACCCAGTACTTC	CASSQKTGETQYF
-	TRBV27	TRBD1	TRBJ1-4	TGTGCCAGCAGTCCCCACAGGGGAACTAATGAAAAACTGTTTTTT	CASSPHRGTNEKLFF
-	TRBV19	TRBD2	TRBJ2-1	TGTGCCAGTAGTCCCCGGACTAGCGGGAGGGAGGAGCAGTTCTTC	CASSPRTSGREEQFF
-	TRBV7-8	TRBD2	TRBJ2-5	TGTGCCAGCAGCTTCCCTAGCGGGAAAGTCGCAGAGACCCAGTACTTC	CASSFPSGKVAETQYF
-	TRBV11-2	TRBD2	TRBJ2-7	TGTGCCAGCAGACCTGGGACTAGCGTCTCCTACGAGCAGTACTTC	CASRPGTSVSYEQYF
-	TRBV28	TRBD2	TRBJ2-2	TGTGCCAGCAACATCAAGCGGGAGTTCGGGGAGCTGTTTTTT	CASNIKREFGELFF
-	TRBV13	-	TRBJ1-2	TGTGCCAGCAGCTCCCCAGGATCTGAATTTCAAGATGGGTATGGCTACACCTTC	CASSSPGSEFQDGYGYTF
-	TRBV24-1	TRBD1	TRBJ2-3	TGTGCCACCAGTGGAGGGGCAGGGGGCGATTATACGCAGTATTTT	CATSGGAGGDYTQYF
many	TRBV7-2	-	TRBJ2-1	TGTGCCAGCAGCCCGACTCCCGGACGGAGGGAGCAGTTCTTC	CASSPTPGRREQFF
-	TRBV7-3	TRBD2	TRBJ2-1	TGTGCCAGCAGCCTAGGAGCGGGAGAGGGGCAGTTCTTC	CASSLGAGEGQFF
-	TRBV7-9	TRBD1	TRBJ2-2	TGTGCCAGCAGCCCGACAGGGGGCTACACCGGGGAGCTGTTTTTT	CASSPTGGYTGELFF
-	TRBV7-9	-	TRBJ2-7	TGTGCCAGCAGCTTGGCCCCTACAGGAACCTACGAGCAGTACTTC	CASSLAPTGTYEQYF
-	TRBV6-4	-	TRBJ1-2	TGTGCCAGCAGTGACGGGCAGGGTGGTGGCTACACCTTC	CASSDGQGGGYTF
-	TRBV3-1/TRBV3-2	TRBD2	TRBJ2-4	TGTGCCAGCAGGGATTCGGCGGGAGTCAAAAACATTCAGTACTTC	CASRDSAGVKNIQYF
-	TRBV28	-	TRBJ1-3	TGTGCCAGCAGTTTGGGAGGGAATAGAAACACCATATATTTT	CASSLGGNRNTIYF
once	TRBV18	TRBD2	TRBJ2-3	TGTGCCAGCTCACCGCGGGGATTAGCGGGGAGGTACACAGATACGCAGTATTTT	CASSPRGLAGRYTDTQYF
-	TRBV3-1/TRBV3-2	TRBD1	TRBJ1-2	TGTGCCAGCAGCCAAGACCACAGGGGCTACTATGGCTACACCTTC	CASSQDHRGYYGYTF
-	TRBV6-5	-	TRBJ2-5	TGTGCCAGCAGTTCGGGGTGGGCACAGGAGACCCAGTACTTC	CASSSGWAQETQYF
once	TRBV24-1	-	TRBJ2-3	TGTGCCACCAGTGATCTAGCGTCTAGCACAGATACGCAGTATTTT	CATSDLASSTDTQYF
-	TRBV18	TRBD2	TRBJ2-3	TGTGCCAGCTCACCTCTGACTAGCGGGAGTAGCACAGATACGCAGTATTTT	CASSPLTSGSSTDTQYF
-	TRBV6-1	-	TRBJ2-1	TGTGCCAGCAGTGACGGGCCTCTAGCCCACAATGAGCAGTTCTTC	CASSDGPLAHNEQFF
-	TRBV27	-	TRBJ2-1	TGTGCCAGCAGTACCGAGGGGGGACAGTACAATGAGCAGTTCTTC	CASSTEGGQYNEQFF
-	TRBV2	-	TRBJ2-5	TGTGCCAGCACTTTAGGAGACTGGGAGACCCAGTACTTC	CASTLGDWETQYF
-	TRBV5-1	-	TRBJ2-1	TGCGCCAGCAGCTTCCCCGGGTCCTACAATGAGCAGTTCTTC	CASSFPGSYNEQFF
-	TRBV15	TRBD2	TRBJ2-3	TGTGCCACCAGCAGAGATTCGGGGGGGTATCTCACAGATACGCAGTATTTT	CATSRDSGGYLTDTQYF
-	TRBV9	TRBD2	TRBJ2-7	TGTGCCAGCAGTCCCGGGACTAGCGGGACCTACGAGCAGTACTTC	CASSPGTSGTYEQYF
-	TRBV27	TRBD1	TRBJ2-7	TGTGCCAGCAGTCCCGTTGGACAGGGGGCCTACGAGCAGTACTTC	CASSPVGQGAYEQYF
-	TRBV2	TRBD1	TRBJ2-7	TGTGCCAGCAGTGGCAGGACAGGGGGGTCCTACGAGCAGTACTTC	CASSGRTGGSYEQYF